This T cell receptor beta chain was observed in a study of regulatory T cells in long-lasting Graves disease (dated by TCRdb to the early 2020s). For context, the study as a whole: Antithyroid drugs had been taken for less than 3 months by newly diagnosed Graves' disease patients. Peripheral blood TCR sequencing and RNA sequencing compared persistent Graves' disease patients with newly diagnosed Graves' disease patients. The study was registered as a clinical trial and conducted in China. A total of around 35 samples underwent TCR sequencing, from roughly 13 patients with persistent Graves' disease and 20 patients with newly diagnosed Graves' disease.

The study at large found these results: Lower TCR Shannon entropy and fewer highly expanded clones were observed in persistent Graves' disease patients than in newly diagnosed patients, which suggested clonal expansion. Only the TCR beta chain was sequenced and analyzed. Because the primary lesion, thyroid tissue, could not be accessed, the study looked at peripheral blood alone. As a limitation, the authors acknowledged that the small sample size may reduce accuracy. Preferential use of TRBV28, TRBJ1-2 and TRBJ2-5 was observed in persistent disease, whereas TRBV20-1 and TRBJ2-1 were favored in newly diagnosed disease. Persistent patients shared more public clonotypes among themselves (under 3,000) than newly diagnosed patients did (more than 950).

The time point label corresponds to: newly diagnosed GD, antithyroid drugs for less than 3 months. RNA was extracted from PBMCs in TRIzol for both TCR sequencing and RNA sequencing. The diagnosis of Graves' disease followed American Thyroid Association guidelines. The patients came from an endocrinology department in Xi'an, China. From each patient, 8 to 10 milliliters of peripheral blood was collected into an EDTA anticoagulant tube. Ficoll Paque Plus density gradient separation was used to isolate PBMCs, and no additional T cell sorting was done. An Agilent 2100 Bioanalyzer and agarose gel were used to assess RNA quality, and a NanoDrop 2000 was used to measure RNA concentration. Receptors were amplified or captured by multiplex PCR. TCRdb records Illumina HiSeq 4000 as the sequencer. iRepertoire HTBI primers and Arm-PCR amplification of CDR3 regions were used to construct TCR beta libraries. PCR products were gel purified before sequencing. For the original study's pipeline: A total of roughly 67 TRBV and 14 TRBJ segments were identified across samples and were used for gene usage analysis of CDR3 amino acid clonotypes. COPE and FqMerger were used to merge the filtered high-quality paired reads into contigs. BLAST was used to align contigs to IMGT TRBV, TRBD and TRBJ reference genes, and CDR3 was defined according to IMGT. Any clonotype with a frequency above 0.1% was counted as a highly expanded clone. Repertoire diversity was measured by Shannon entropy, and V-J evenness by the Gini coefficient. Public clonotypes were defined as clonotypes shared by more than one individual. Using fastp trimming at Q25 and MiXCR clonotype assembly, TCRdb reanalyzed the public sequencing data and kept in-frame beta chains. Each record represents a unique CDR3 protein, reported with the most common genes and DNA among its rows. The V and J calls reflect TCRdb's pipeline rather than the authors' work. The sample has 200,000 to 250,000 distinct CDR3 sequences on record, around 19% of them singletons. Around 20% of the sample lies in the top ten.

This clonotype was recorded a few times. No cognate antigen has been identified for it. A far larger clone is one base from this, pointing to a likely read error. The CDR3 holds 13 amino acids from the cysteine to the phenylalanine. CDR3 DNA only is kept here, 39 bases in frame from base 1. Trimming costs V 4 bases and J 10 bases, and their ends lie 14 bases apart. Based on the germline V gene, the CDR1 and CDR2 sequences are SGHAT and FQNNGV. The input for sequencing was peripheral blood mononuclear cells (PBMCs), taken at new diagnosis, from a patient treated with antithyroid drugs. This receptor was obtained from a female donor with Graves disease. The sequence joins TRBV11-2 to TRBJ2-1; a tentative D match to TRBD1 spans 5 bases. CDR3 sequence: CASSSRAQYEQFF. The bases read TGTGCCAGCAGCTCCAGGGCGCAGTACGAGCAGTTCTTC.